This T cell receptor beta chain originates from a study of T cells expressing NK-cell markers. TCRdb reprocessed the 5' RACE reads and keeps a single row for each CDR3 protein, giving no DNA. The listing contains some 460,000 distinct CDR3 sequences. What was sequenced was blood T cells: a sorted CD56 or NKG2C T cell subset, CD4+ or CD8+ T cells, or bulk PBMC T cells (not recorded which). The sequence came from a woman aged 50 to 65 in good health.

Here the CDR3 reads CASGLTPTNTGELFF. The chain uses TRBV19 and TRBJ2-2. This CDR3 is built from 15 residues. Germline CDR1 LNHDA, CDR2 SQIVND (reference sequence).